Listed below are T cell receptor beta chains from one sample, sequenced in a study of blood T cells in healthy people across ages. TCRdb reprocessed the 5' RACE reads via MiXCR and lists one record per CDR3 protein. This sample has over 700,000 distinct CDR3 sequences, with 40% to 65% found just once. Source material: blood. The receptors stem from an older man in good health. Both conserved end residues are trimmed from each CDR3.

j_call v_call cdr3_aa
TRBJ2-1 TRBV5-1 ASSLGTPSYNEQF
TRBJ2-1 TRBV7-2 ASSRLAGEQF
TRBJ2-6 TRBV2 ASSRRGSGANVLT
TRBJ1-1 TRBV20-1 SARRSVSEAF
TRBJ1-1 TRBV7-9 ASSTQGSTEAF
TRBJ2-4 TRBV2 ASRSGGQGALAKNIQY
TRBJ1-2 TRBV20-1 SAREVGGTGTRDYGYT
TRBJ2-5 TRBV3-1 ASSRPGGETQY
TRBJ2-7 TRBV3-1 ASSRMTQGSYEQY
TRBJ2-7 TRBV28 ASSLPLRTPGYEQY
NA TRBV5-1 ASTPGPSSYNEQY
TRBJ2-3 TRBV5-1 ASSQPDPTDTQY
TRBJ2-7 TRBV28 ASSSGARTSDEQY
TRBJ2-1 TRBV12-5 ASVSGRDYNEQF
TRBJ2-6 TRBV7-2 ASSPRQPGANVLT
TRBJ1-4 TRBV20-1 SARDPGAEKLF
TRBJ2-1 TRBV5-1 ASSLVPGPSSYNEQF
TRBJ2-5 TRBV29-1 SVLTEQETQY
TRBJ1-2 TRBV29-1 SVLSRALGQTSGYGYT
TRBJ2-5 TRBV7-2 ASSLNPRQDNEQY
TRBJ2-5 TRBV5-1 ASSLSGTVETQY
TRBJ1-5 TRBV2 ASKFGGSQPQH
TRBJ1-2 TRBV20-1 SARSRELYGYT
TRBJ1-6 TRBV28 ASSPRALPTLH
TRBJ2-4 TRBV18 ASSPQTGPMVGQY
TRBJ2-5 TRBV24-1 ATSDRLGGNEQY
TRBJ1-2 TRBV13 ASSSGGGQNPYGYT
TRBJ1-5 TRBV6-6 ASSKGIESQPQH
TRBJ2-1 TRBV27 ASSLSGTSGSNEQF
TRBJ1-1 TRBV6-6 ASSYVRGQGMNTEAF
TRBJ1-2 TRBV5-1 ASRPTGDSYGYT
TRBJ2-1 TRBV11-2 ASSLAVRGGSLVDEQF
TRBJ2-6 TRBV3-1 ASNQGGVRANVLT
TRBJ2-1 TRBV6-1 ASSEAPYSSYNEQF
TRBJ2-5 TRBV11-2 ASSLSLGRTETQY
TRBJ2-3 TRBV6-5 ASSAVSGRIGTQY
TRBJ2-3 TRBV7-9 ASSFGGNTQY
TRBJ2-1 TRBV20-1 SGSPAERYNEQF
TRBJ1-2 TRBV10-3 AISESGYGYT
TRBJ2-3 TRBV6-5 ASSYSPDTQY
TRBJ2-5 TRBV10-3 AISGPGQGGGQETQY
TRBJ1-1 TRBV5-1 ASGETVNTEAF
TRBJ2-1 TRBV10-2 ANSGATLEQF
TRBJ2-4 TRBV30 AWSVIDGKQY
TRBJ2-5 TRBV20-1 SARASGTETQY
TRBJ2-3 TRBV29-1 SVRPLAGDTQY
TRBJ1-1 TRBV7-2 ASSPLGPLDTEAF
TRBJ1-2 TRBV9 ASSRGGDRERGNYGYT
TRBJ1-2 TRBV27 ASSLSVNYGYT
TRBJ2-1 TRBV20-1 SAMGTAPGDEQF
TRBJ1-1 TRBV18 ASSPRQGVTEAF
TRBJ2-1 TRBV12-3/TRBV12-4 ASSFSGNEQF
TRBJ2-4 TRBV9 ASSAGTSGGENIQY
NA TRBV7-2 ASSLVGAGVGEAKNIQY